The 10 T cell receptor beta chains listed next were all sequenced from one sample in a study of type 1 regulatory T cells. TCRdb analysed the reads with MiXCR anew, one entry per CDR3 protein. This table has fewer than 25,000 distinct CDR3 sequences, about 45% appearing once. Their antigen targets remain unknown. What was sequenced was cultured T cells, either the whole culture or a sorted T cell fraction (not recorded which). Source of these receptors: a human donor in good health.

This clonotype has a count of ten or more. V and J are TRBV7-2 and TRBJ2-1, with 8 nucleotides matching TRBD2. From germline, CDR1 is SGHTA and CDR2 FQGNSA. Losses at the gene ends were 2 bases for V and 2 bases for J; bases not matched to a gene: 5. The CDR3 consists of 16 residues. The CDR3 spells CASSLWVAGTYNEQFF. The CDR3 DNA reads as TGTGCCAGCAGCTTATGGGTAGCGGGGACCTACAATGAGCAGTTCTTC.

This chain links TRBV4-1 with TRBJ2-3; possibly TRBD1 or TRBD2 for D (6 bases each). Trimming shortened V by 0 bases and J by 2 bases, and 12 bases separated the two germline ends. CDR3 length: 16 residues. Germline V lookup: CDR1 MGHRA, CDR2 YSYEKL. The CDR3 DNA reads TGCGCCAGCAGCCAAGAAAAGGGGGGCCACACAGATACGCAGTATTTT. This translates into CASSQEKGGHTDTQYF.

This clonotype was recorded at least ten times. The chain carries TRBV6-1 and TRBJ2-5, with 7 bases lining up with TRBD2. Trimming cost V 6 bases and J 2 bases; bases outside gene matches: 3. The germline V gene has CDR1 MNHNS and CDR2 SASEGT. The CDR3 contains 13 residues. CDR3 amino acids: CASRPGGQETQYF. The CDR3 DNA sequence: TGTGCCAGCAGGCCGGGGGGTCAAGAGACCCAGTACTTC.

CDR3 loop: CASKIQGVAQPQHF. The CDR3 nucleotides are TGTGCCAGCAAAATACAGGGGGTCGCTCAGCCCCAGCATTTT. The chain has TRBV7-2 and TRBJ1-5, with TRBD1 matching 8 bases. Trimming cost V 7 bases and J 6 bases; bases outside gene matches: 8. Germline V lookup: CDR1 SGHTA, CDR2 FQGNSA. This CDR3 comprises 14 residues.

The rearrangement links TRBV12-3 or TRBV12-4 to TRBJ1-2, with TRBD1 identical over 10 bases. V trimming: 10 bases; J trimming: 3 bases; junction bases outside the gene matches: 8. This CDR3 contains 14 residues. The CDR3 is CATRGTGAYYGYTF. The CDR3 DNA follows: TGTGCCACCAGGGGGACAGGGGCGTACTATGGCTACACCTTC.

This clonotype was picked up a small number of times. V gene TRBV6-5 combines with J gene TRBJ1-1; 7 bases are shared with TRBD1. The V gene end was trimmed by 5 bases and the J gene end by 4 bases; junction bases not matched to a gene: 4. This CDR3 has 13 amino acids. The germline V gene has CDR1 MNHEY and CDR2 SVGAGI. The CDR3 here is CASSAGTVTEAFF. In DNA, the CDR3 is TGTGCCAGCAGTGCCGGGACAGTCACTGAAGCTTTCTTT.

This clonotype was found a few times. The chain joins TRBV3-1 to TRBJ2-2, with 7 bases that match TRBD2. The CDR3 has 16 residues. Germline V lookup: CDR1 LGHDT, CDR2 YNNKEL (reference sequence). V shed 8 bases and J 6 bases; nucleotides not matched to a gene: 15. Written as DNA, the CDR3 is TGTGCCAGCCAAACCTGGGCGGGGGATTGGGCCGGGGAGCTGTTTTTT. Translating it yields CASQTWAGDWAGELFF.

The chain carries TRBV19 and TRBJ1-1; D might be TRBD1 (5 bases). V was pared by 3 bases and J by 6 bases, with 11 bases between. This CDR3 is 13 amino acids long. CDR1 is LNHDA, CDR2 SQIVND, per germline (reference sequence). The CDR3 is CASSIAGGAEAFF. In DNA form, the CDR3 reads TGTGCCAGTAGTATCGCTGGGGGGGCTGAAGCTTTCTTT.

This clonotype was seen a handful of times. The CDR3 DNA reads as TGCGCCAGCAGCTTGGACTACCTTAACACCGGGGAGCTGTTTTTT. It translates to CASSLDYLNTGELFF. V gene TRBV5-1 combines with J gene TRBJ2-2; D not resolved. Trimming left V 0 bases short and J 2 bases short, with 8 bases between. The CDR3 totals 15 residues. CDR1 and CDR2 from the germline V gene are SGHRS and YFSETQ.

The V call is TRBV20-1, the J call TRBJ1-6; TRBD1 matches at 7 bases. CDR1 and CDR2 from the germline V gene are DFQATT and SNEGSKA (reference sequence). V lost 0 bases, J lost 10 bases, and 9 bases stayed unmatched. CDR3 length: 15 amino acids. CDR3 sequence: CSAREARGIGSPLHF. The CDR3 coding sequence is TGCAGTGCTAGAGAGGCCAGGGGGATCGGGTCACCCCTCCACTTT.